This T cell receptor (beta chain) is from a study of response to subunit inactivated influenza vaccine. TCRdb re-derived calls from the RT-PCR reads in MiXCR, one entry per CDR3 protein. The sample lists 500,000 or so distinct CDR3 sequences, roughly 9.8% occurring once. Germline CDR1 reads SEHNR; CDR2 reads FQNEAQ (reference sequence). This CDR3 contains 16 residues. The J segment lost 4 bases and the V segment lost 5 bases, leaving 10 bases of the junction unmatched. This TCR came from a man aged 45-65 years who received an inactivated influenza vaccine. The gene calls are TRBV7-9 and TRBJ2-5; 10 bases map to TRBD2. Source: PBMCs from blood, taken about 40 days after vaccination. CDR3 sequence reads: CASSSGRLAGVETQYF. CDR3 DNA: TGTGCCAGCAGCAGTGGCCGACTAGCGGGTGTAGAGACCCAGTACTTC.